This T cell receptor (beta chain) was identified in a study of human T cells and chemical hapten exposure. Study-level background: For sensitization, 2% DPC was applied to a 2 cm by 2 cm patch of upper inner arm skin. General study findings and limits: Donors were affected by alopecia, so their immune reaction might vary from that of healthy individuals. Patch test score was positively correlated with the counts of TCRs that had expanded at PT1.

V was pared by 4 bases and J by 5 bases, with 9 bases of the junction left unmatched. The CDR3 sequence is 15 residues long. This clonotype came up many times. The antigen remains undetermined. Indicated time point: patch test 1, 2 weeks after DPC sensitization. The treatment denotes: therapeutic diphenylcyclopropenone sensitization with weekly scalp DPC. Phlebotomy was performed prior to application of every patch test. TCRdb processed the RACE reads anew with MiXCR; each CDR3 protein has one entry. This table holds 380,000 or so distinct CDR3 sequences, 4.8% found once. The input for sequencing was whole blood, taken in connection with sensitization to the hapten diphenylcyclopropenone (DPC). The clonotype comes from a woman aged 45-59 years with alopecia areata. Some clones in this sample may be carry-over from other donors' samples. V usage is TRBV12-3 or TRBV12-4 and J usage is TRBJ2-7, with 9 bases identical to TRBD1. Here the CDR3 reads CASSSGQGGRDEQYF. The DNA of the CDR3 is TGTGCCAGCAGTTCGGGACAGGGAGGAAGGGACGAGCAGTACTTC.